These 14 T cell receptor beta chains came from one sample sequenced in a study of radiotherapy plus CTLA-4 blockade in lung cancer. Produced via immunoSEQ multiplex PCR; TCRdb's table is partial and in-frame only. The sample comprises 25,000 to 35,000 clones, under 85% of which are singletons, and roughly 4.8% rests with the top ten. Source: peripheral blood, taken from a patient treated with radiotherapy plus ipilimumab. The origin of the receptors is a human donor with non-small cell lung cancer whose response to radiotherapy plus ipilimumab could not be evaluated.

The genes are TRBV6-6 and TRBJ2-5, with 12 bases lining up with TRBD1. Germline CDR1 MNHNY, CDR2 SVGAGI (reference sequence). Germline trimming cut 0 bases from V and 4 bases from J; bases unmatched to any gene: 3. The CDR3 is made up of 16 amino acids. In DNA, the CDR3 is TGTGCCAGCAGTTACTCGGGACAGGGGGCACGAGAGACCCAGTACTTC. Protein sequence: CASSYSGQGARETQYF.

This clone was picked up one time. The chain carries TRBV14 and TRBJ1-6; D is unclear. CDR3 length equals 14 residues. Germline V gene data show CDR1 as SGHDN and CDR2 as FVKESK. With 1 base removed from V and 6 bases from J, the gap between germline ends came to 7 bases. CDR3 amino acids: CASSQVYPNSPLHF. The CDR3 region has the DNA TGTGCCAGCAGCCAAGTATATCCTAATTCACCCCTCCACTTT.

CDR3: CASTRAPGQGNEKLFF. CDR3 nucleotide sequence: TGCGCCAGCACTCGAGCTCCGGGACAGGGTAATGAAAAACTGTTTTTT. V and J are TRBV5-1 and TRBJ1-4; 9 nucleotides match TRBD1. In germline, CDR1 is SGHRS, CDR2 YFSETQ. This CDR3 region has 16 residues. After removal of 6 bases from V and 4 bases from J, the junction contained 10 bases not matched to a gene.

This clone was counted a single time. The chain couples TRBV6-5 to TRBJ1-5; D perhaps matches TRBD1 (6 bases). Between the trimmed V and J ends, which lost 4 bases and 6 bases, there was a span of 10 bases. This CDR3 is 13 amino acids long. Germline CDR1 and CDR2: MNHEY and SVGAGI. The CDR3 nucleotides read TGTGCCAGCAGTTTTGACAGGACTCAGCCCCAGCATTTT. It yields the protein CASSFDRTQPQHF.

V usage is TRBV6-5 and J usage is TRBJ1-3; D remains unclear. Trimming removed 3 bases from V and 4 bases from J, with 7 bases in between. Germline V gene data show CDR1 as MNHEY and CDR2 as SVGAGI. The CDR3 has 13 residues. The CDR3 DNA follows: TGTGCCAGCAGTTATACCGGGGGAAACACCATATATTTT. Translating gives CASSYTGGNTIYF.

V usage is TRBV6-1 and J usage is TRBJ2-4; 10 nucleotides match TRBD2. Germline V gene data show CDR1 as MNHNS and CDR2 as SASEGT. The CDR3 is 20 amino acids. J lost 1 base, V lost 0 bases, and 12 bases had no gene match. The CDR3: CASSEASSAGGPKAKNIQYF. The DNA of the CDR3 is TGTGCCAGCAGTGAAGCGAGTTCAGCGGGAGGGCCAAAGGCCAAAAACATTCAGTACTTC.

This clone has a handful of counts. The chain is built from TRBV28 and TRBJ2-7, with 9 nucleotides matching TRBD2. The CDR3 totals 14 residues. The J segment lost 3 bases and the V segment lost 7 bases, leaving 7 bases of the junction unmatched. The germline V gene has CDR1 MDHEN and CDR2 SYDVKM. The CDR3 loop is CASIGAGGYYEQYF. Here the CDR3 DNA reads TGTGCCAGCATCGGGGCGGGAGGGTACTACGAGCAGTACTTC.

The table lists this clone with a few counts. The V call is TRBV12-5, the J call TRBJ1-1, with TRBD1 matching 10 bases. Germline-derived CDR1 and CDR2 are LGHNT and FRNRAP. V shed 4 bases, J shed 3 bases, and the junction held 5 bases outside the gene matches. The CDR3 is 15 amino acids. The CDR3 protein is CASGSPDRGYTEAFF. The CDR3 nucleotides read TGTGCTAGTGGTTCGCCGGACAGGGGGTACACTGAAGCTTTCTTT.

The chain joins TRBV6-1 to TRBJ1-4; D may be TRBD1 (5 bases). The length of the CDR3 is 13 residues. CDR1 and CDR2 (germline): MNHNS, SASEGT. Trimming took off 7 bases at V and 7 bases at J, with 13 bases between the two ends. CDR3 in amino acids: CASTGGRGEKLFF. In DNA form, the CDR3 reads TGTGCCAGCACCGGGGGGAGGGGTGAAAAACTGTTTTTT.

The chain couples TRBV14 to TRBJ2-1, with D unclear. Trimming shortened V by 1 base and J by 4 bases, and 8 bases separated the two germline ends. The CDR3 is made up of 14 amino acids. Germline assignment: CDR1 SGHDN and CDR2 FVKESK. In nucleotides, the CDR3 is TGTGCCAGCAGCCAAGGCAGTTTTTACAATGAGCAGTTCTTC. Translated: CASSQGSFYNEQFF.

This chain joins TRBV11-2 and TRBJ1-3; TRBD1 agrees at 11 bases. This CDR3 comprises 15 residues. Germline V gene lookup returns CDR1 SGHAT and CDR2 FQNNGV. V lost 3 bases and J lost 4; bases outside the gene matches: 2. CDR3 in amino acids: CASSLGQGEGNTIYF. As DNA, the CDR3 is TGTGCCAGCAGCTTGGGACAGGGGGAAGGAAACACCATATATTTT.

The chain joins TRBV15 to TRBJ2-6; weak D call: TRBD1 (6 bases). CDR1 and CDR2 (germline): LNHNV, YYDKDF (reference sequence). V was shortened by 3 bases and J by 1 base, with 10 bases between the two germline ends. The CDR3 runs to 16 residues. CDR3 in amino acids: CATSSSTGSGANVLTF. The CDR3 DNA reads as TGTGCCACCAGCAGCTCAACAGGGTCTGGGGCCAACGTCCTGACTTTC. Complete variable domain (other parts from reference TRBV15 and TRBJ2-6): DAMVIQNPRYQVTQFGKPVTLSCSQTLNHNVMYWYQQKSSQAPKLLFHYYDKDFNNEADTPDNFQSRRPNTSFCFLDIRSPGLGDTAMYLCATSSSTGSGANVLTFGAGSRLTVL.

This chain links TRBV7-2 with TRBJ2-1; possible D gene TRBD2, 6 bases. Trimming stripped 0 bases from V and 7 bases from J, with 19 bases between. CDR1 SGHTA and CDR2 FQGNSA come from the germline V gene. CDR3 size: 17 residues. DNA for the CDR3: TGTGCCAGCAGCTTAGCGACGGGACTCTCATCGGGAAATGAGCAGTTCTTC. Translation: CASSLATGLSSGNEQFF.

V usage is TRBV27 and J usage is TRBJ2-7; 8 bases agree with TRBD1. There are 12 residues in the CDR3. Germline V gene data show CDR1 as MNHEY and CDR2 as SMNVEV (reference sequence). V was pared by 5 bases and J by 9 bases, with 6 bases of the junction left unmatched. As DNA, the CDR3 is TGTGCCAGCAGTGGGACAGGTCATCGGCAGTACTTC. This gives the protein CASSGTGHRQYF.